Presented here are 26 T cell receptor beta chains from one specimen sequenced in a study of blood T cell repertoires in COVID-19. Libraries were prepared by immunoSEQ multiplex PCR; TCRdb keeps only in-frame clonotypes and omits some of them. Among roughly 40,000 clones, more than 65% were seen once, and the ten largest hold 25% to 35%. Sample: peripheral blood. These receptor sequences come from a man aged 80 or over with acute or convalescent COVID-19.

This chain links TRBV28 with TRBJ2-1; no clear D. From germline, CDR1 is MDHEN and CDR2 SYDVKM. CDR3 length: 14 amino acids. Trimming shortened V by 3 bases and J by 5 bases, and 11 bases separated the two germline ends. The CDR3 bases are TGTGCCAGCAGTTTTTTGGCCCTCGACAATGAGCAGTTCTTC. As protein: CASSFLALDNEQFF.

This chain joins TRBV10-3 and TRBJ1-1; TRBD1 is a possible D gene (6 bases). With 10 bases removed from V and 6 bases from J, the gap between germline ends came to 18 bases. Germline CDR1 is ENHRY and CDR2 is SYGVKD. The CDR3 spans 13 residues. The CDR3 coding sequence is TGTGCCACCGATCCCGGGACAAGGGCTGAAGCTTTCTTT. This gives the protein CATDPGTRAEAFF.

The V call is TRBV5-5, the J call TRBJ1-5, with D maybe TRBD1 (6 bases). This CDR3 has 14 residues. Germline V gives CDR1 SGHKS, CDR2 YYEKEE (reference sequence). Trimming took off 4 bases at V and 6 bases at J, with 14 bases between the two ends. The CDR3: CASSTLDRSQPQHF. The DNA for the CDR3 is TGTGCCAGCAGCACATTGGACAGAAGTCAGCCCCAGCATTTT.

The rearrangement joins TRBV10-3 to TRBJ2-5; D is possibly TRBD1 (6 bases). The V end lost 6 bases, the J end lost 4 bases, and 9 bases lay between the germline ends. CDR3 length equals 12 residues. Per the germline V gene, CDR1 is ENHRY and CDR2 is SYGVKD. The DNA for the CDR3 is TGTGCCATCAGCTTGGACAGAGAGACCCAGTACTTC. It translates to CAISLDRETQYF.

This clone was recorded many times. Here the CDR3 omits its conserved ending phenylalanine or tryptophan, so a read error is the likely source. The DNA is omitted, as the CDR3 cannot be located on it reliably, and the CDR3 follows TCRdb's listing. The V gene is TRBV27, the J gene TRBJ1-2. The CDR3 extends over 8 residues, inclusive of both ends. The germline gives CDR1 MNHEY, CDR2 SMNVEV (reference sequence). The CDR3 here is CASRVGRV.

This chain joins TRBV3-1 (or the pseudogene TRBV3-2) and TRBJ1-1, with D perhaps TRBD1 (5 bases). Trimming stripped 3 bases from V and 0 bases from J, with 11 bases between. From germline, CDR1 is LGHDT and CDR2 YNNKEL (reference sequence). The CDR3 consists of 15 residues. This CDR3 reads CASSHQGLMNTEAFF. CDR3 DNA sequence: TGTGCCAGCAGCCACCAGGGACTAATGAACACTGAAGCTTTCTTT.

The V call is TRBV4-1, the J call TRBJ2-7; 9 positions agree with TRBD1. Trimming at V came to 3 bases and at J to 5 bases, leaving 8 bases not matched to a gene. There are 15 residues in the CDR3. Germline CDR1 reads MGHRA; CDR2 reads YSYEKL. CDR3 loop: CASSHPGQGVHEQYF. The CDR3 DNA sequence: TGCGCCAGCAGCCACCCGGGACAGGGTGTCCACGAGCAGTACTTC.

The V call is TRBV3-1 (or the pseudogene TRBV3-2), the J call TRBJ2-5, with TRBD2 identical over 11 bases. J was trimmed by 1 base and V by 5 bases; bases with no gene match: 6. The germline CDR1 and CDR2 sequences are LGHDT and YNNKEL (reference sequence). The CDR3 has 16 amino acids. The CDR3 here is CASSSGLAGRQETQYF. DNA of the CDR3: TGTGCCAGCAGCTCCGGACTAGCGGGTCGCCAAGAGACCCAGTACTTC.

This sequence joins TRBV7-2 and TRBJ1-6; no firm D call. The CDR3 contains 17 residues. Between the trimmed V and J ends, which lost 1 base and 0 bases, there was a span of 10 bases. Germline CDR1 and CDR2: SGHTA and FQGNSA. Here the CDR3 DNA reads TGTGCCAGCAGCTTAGGGGGAGTCAGCTCCTATAATTCACCCCTCCACTTT. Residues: CASSLGGVSSYNSPLHF.

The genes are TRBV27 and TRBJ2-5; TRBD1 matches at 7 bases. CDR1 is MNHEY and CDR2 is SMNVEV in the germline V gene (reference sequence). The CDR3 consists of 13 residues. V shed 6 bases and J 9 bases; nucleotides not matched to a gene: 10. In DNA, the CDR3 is TGTGCCAGCAGCCGGGACAGCCTAAGCCCCCAGTACTTC. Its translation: CASSRDSLSPQYF.

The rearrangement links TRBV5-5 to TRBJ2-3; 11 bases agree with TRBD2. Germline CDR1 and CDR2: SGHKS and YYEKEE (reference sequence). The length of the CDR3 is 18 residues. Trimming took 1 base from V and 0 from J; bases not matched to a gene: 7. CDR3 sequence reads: CASSLPPGLAVSTDTQYF. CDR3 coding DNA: TGTGCCAGCAGCTTGCCCCCGGGACTAGCGGTGAGCACAGATACGCAGTATTTT.

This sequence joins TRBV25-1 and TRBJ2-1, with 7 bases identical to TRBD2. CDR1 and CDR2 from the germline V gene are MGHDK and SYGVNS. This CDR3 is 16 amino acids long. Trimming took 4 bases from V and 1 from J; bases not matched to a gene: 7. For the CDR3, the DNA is TGTGCCAGCAGTGGGGTGGGGGAGGGTTCCTACAATGAGCAGTTCTTC. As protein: CASSGVGEGSYNEQFF.

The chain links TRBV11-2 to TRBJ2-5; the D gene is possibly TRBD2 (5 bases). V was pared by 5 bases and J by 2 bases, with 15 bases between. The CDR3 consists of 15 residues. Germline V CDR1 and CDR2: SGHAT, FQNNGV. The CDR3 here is CASSPGDRLQETQYF. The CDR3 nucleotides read TGTGCCAGCAGCCCCGGGGATCGTTTGCAAGAGACCCAGTACTTC. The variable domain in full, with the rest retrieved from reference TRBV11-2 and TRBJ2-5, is EAGVAQSPRYKIIEKRQSVAFWCNPISGHATLYWYQQILGQGPKLLIQFQNNGVVDDSQLPKDRFSAERLKGVDSTLKIQPAKLEDSAVYLCASSPGDRLQETQYFGPGTRLLVL.

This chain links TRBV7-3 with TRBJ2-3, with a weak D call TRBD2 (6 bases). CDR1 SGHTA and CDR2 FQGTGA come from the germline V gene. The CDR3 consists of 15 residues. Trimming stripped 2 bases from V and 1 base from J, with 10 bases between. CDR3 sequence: CASSLLPSGTDTQYF. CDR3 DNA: TGTGCCAGCAGCTTACTCCCTAGCGGCACAGATACGCAGTATTTT.

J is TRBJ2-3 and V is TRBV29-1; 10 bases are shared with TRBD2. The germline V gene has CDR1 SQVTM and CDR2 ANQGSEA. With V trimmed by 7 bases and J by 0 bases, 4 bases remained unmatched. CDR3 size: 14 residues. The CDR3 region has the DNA TGCAGCGCCTTAGCGGGGGGTAGCACAGATACGCAGTATTTT. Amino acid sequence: CSALAGGSTDTQYF.

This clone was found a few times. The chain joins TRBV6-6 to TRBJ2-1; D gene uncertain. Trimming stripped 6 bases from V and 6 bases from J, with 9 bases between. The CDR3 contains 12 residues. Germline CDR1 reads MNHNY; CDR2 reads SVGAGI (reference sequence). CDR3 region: CASSPSRNEQFF. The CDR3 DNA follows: TGTGCCAGCAGCCCAAGCCGCAATGAGCAGTTCTTC.

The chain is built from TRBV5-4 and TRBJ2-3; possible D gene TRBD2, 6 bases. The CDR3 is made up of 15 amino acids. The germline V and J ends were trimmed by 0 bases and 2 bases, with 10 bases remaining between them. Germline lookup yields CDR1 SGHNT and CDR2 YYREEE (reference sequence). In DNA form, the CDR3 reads TGTGCCAGCAGCTTGGCTGCGGGGACCACAGATACGCAGTATTTT. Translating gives CASSLAAGTTDTQYF.

The CDR3, as DNA: TGTGCCAGCAGTCCGAACGGGGCGGGAGTGGAAAATGAGCAGTTCTTC. It encodes CASSPNGAGVENEQFF. V usage is TRBV28 and J usage is TRBJ2-1; TRBD2 agrees at 7 bases. CDR1 is MDHEN, CDR2 SYDVKM, per germline. V was clipped by 5 bases and J by 7 bases; unmatched bases: 14. The CDR3 has 16 residues.

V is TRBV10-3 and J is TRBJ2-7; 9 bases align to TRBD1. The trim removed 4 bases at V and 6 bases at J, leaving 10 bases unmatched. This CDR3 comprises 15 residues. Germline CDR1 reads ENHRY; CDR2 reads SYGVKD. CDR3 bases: TGTGCCATCAGTGTCTCGGGACAGGGCCCCTCCGAGCAGTACTTC. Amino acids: CAISVSGQGPSEQYF.

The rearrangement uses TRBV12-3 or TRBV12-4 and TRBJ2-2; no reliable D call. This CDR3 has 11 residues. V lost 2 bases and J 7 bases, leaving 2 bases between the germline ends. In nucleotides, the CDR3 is TGTGCCAGCAGTTTACACGGGGAGCTGTTTTTT. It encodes CASSLHGELFF.

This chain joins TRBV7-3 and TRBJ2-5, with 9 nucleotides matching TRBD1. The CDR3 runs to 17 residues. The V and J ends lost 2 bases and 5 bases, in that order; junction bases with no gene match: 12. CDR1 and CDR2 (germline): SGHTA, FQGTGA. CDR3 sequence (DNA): TGTGCCAGCAGCTTATACCCCACAGGGGGCTTTCAGGAGACCCAGTACTTC. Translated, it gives CASSLYPTGGFQETQYF.

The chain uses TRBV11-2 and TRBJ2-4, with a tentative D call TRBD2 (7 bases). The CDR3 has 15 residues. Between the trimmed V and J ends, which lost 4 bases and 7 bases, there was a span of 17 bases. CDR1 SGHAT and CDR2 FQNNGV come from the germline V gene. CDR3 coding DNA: TGTGCCAGCAGCTATTTAAGGGGGGAGGGGAACATTCAGTACTTC. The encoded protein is CASSYLRGEGNIQYF.

DNA of the CDR3: TGTGCCAGCAGGGGGCTCGCAACCAATGGGCAGTACTTC. Translation: CASRGLATNGQYF. The rearrangement links TRBV6-5 to TRBJ2-7; tentative D call: TRBD1 (5 bases). Germline V gene data show CDR1 as MNHEY and CDR2 as SVGAGI. The CDR3 extends over 13 amino acids. V lost 6 bases, J lost 9 bases, and 18 bases lay in between.

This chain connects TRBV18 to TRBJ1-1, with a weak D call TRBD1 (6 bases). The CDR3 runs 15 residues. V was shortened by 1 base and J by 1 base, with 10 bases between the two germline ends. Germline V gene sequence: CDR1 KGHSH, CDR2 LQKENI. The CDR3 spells CASSPQTQGNTEAFF. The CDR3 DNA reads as TGTGCCAGCTCACCACAAACACAGGGGAACACTGAAGCTTTCTTT.

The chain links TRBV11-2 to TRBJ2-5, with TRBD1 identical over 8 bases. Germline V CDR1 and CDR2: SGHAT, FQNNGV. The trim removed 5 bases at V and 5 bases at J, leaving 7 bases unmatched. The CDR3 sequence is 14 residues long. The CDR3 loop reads CASSIRTGWETQYF. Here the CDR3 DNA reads TGTGCCAGCAGCATAAGGACAGGGTGGGAGACCCAGTACTTC.

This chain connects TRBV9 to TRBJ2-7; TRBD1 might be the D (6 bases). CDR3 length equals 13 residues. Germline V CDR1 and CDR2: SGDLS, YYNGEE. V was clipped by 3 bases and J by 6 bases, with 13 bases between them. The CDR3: CASSADTGSEQYF. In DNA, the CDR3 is TGTGCCAGCAGCGCCGATACAGGGAGCGAGCAGTACTTC.